This TCR beta chain was identified during a study of cytomegalovirus exposure and HLA in healthy donors. Overall study context: Later analysis reported that the roughly 120 validation repertoires shared the platform of the roughly 630 first-cohort repertoires.

The CDR3 extends over 18 amino acids. Deletions cut 0 bases from V and 0 bases from J, with 15 bases between. The V gene's germline CDR1 is LNHNV and CDR2 YYDKDF (reference sequence). As concerns this clone: What it recognizes is unknown.

Sequencing was performed with immunoSEQ multiplex PCR; in TCRdb, only in-frame clones are kept and a portion is missing. The sample lists more than 50,000 clones; about 95% were seen once. Study-wide results and limits: The tendency of first-cohort TCR clusters to co-occur in the roughly 120 validation repertoires was identified by a subsequent analysis. The authors enumerated 150 to 200 TCR beta chains as linked to cytomegalovirus.

The clonotype originates from a man between 18 and 29 years old in good health and CMV-seronegative. Sample: PBMCs. V and J are TRBV15 and TRBJ1-3; weak D call: TRBD1 (6 bases). The CDR3 DNA reads TGTGCCACCAGCAGAGATCCGCTACAGGGACCCTCTGGAAACACCATATATTTT. It encodes CATSRDPLQGPSGNTIYF.